This T cell receptor beta chain was captured in a study of cytomegalovirus exposure and HLA in healthy donors (dated by TCRdb to 2017 to 2019). Looking at the study overall: An earlier analysis of roughly 500 of the donors reported under 300 Gb of sequence data and 117 million unique TCR beta sequences obtained from around 180 million T cells. Donor age, sex, ethnicity and CMV serostatus were compiled together with the repertoire data. Rather than drawing on any new phenotypic data, the later analysis identified candidate immune exposures from TCR beta sequences and the way those sequences occurred across donors. Typing coverage varied by locus: about 629-640 donors for A, B, C, DRB1 and DQB1; under 550 for DQA1; some 610 for DPA1; around 490 for DPB1. HLA typing covered class I and class II loci at four-digit resolution. About five DR-DQ haplotypes were treated as single units for association and clustering because of strong linkage in the cohort. All discovery cohort repertoires had been generated on a single sequencing platform. Among roughly 400 genotyped donors of the cohort, an average of about 240,000 unique TCR beta nucleotide sequences was sequenced per donor, of which about 19% were non-productive. To predict cytomegalovirus infection status, the study combined high-throughput TCR immunosequencing, statistical association of individual TCRs with disease status, and machine learning. An earlier analysis of approximately 500 of the donors applied high-throughput TCR beta sequencing to assess whether each TCR beta V gene segment acted as functional or pseudogenic. In a later analysis, previously published TCR beta repertoires from 500 to 750 donors were re-analyzed and high-resolution HLA genotyping was added so that TCR occurrence patterns could be studied. The T cell repertoires of several hundred subjects were profiled by immunosequencing and related to cytomegalovirus serostatus. A later genetic analysis used genome-wide SNP genotypes for about three fifths of the 666 donors, treating that subset as a discovery cohort. Of the 398 genotyped donors, approximately 83% fell in the genetic ancestry cluster associated with self-reported Caucasian donors. The aim of the study was to test whether cataloging public T cell receptors could identify signatures of past pathogen exposure. Around 320 gigabases of sequencing data and approximately 85 million unique TCR sequences were included in an early release covering several hundred HLA-typed donors. A separate validation cohort of about 110 different subjects was used in addition to the approximately 670-subject first cohort. The paper's findings and limits, for the study overall: Compared with the 666-donor mean, donors in an Asian-associated ancestry cluster had fewer N-insertions in productive TCRs, according to a later genetic analysis. In an earlier analysis of about 540 of the donors, most TCR beta V segments were observed in productive rearrangements about 87% or about 30% of the time, broadly matching IMGT annotations. Strong co-occurrence of HLA alleles, especially DR and DQ, made assigning TCR associations to individual alleles difficult. In a later analysis, about 16,000 TCR beta sequences were associated with specific HLA alleles at a false discovery rate of 0.05. The classifier was reported to diagnose cytomegalovirus status with high specificity and sensitivity in both the original and validation cohorts. Some IMGT-functional V segments, including TRBV6-2 and TRBV6-3, could not be distinguished by the 87-base-pair reads and were therefore excluded. Linkage disequilibrium might explain the correlated functional status among segregating V segments, but an unknown experimental factor could not be ruled out. This cohort had only TCR beta chains sequenced, and the lack of alpha or paired-chain data limited which features could be detected. Most TCR sequences were seen in very few donors, while some public TCRs were found in many individuals. Because counts were too low, fewer than 20 rarely observed V segments, including chromosome 9 orphons, were excluded from the earlier analysis of 587 of the donors. Most CMV-associated TCR beta chains appeared to be HLA-restricted in a later analysis, and the HLA associations seemed to be driven largely by CMV exposure. Immune exposure information for the cohort was limited to CMV serostatus. A cluster of highly shared sequence variants was judged likely to be a technical artifact of the sequencing pipeline. In a later analysis, the rate of TCR association differed among HLA loci, with DRB1 alleles having the most associated TCRs and HLA-C alleles having the fewest. A later analysis reported that several top co-occurrence clusters appeared linked to parvovirus B19, influenza, CMV and Epstein-Barr virus. A later analysis found that HLA-associated TCR beta chains were more clonally expanded and had lower generation probabilities than equally common non-associated chains. Because HLA typing was unavailable for some donors at each locus, only the typed subset was used in association tests. In the study, around 160 TCR beta chains were listed as associated with cytomegalovirus. Sequencing depth was assumed to be roughly uniform across donors in the presence/absence analyses, though that assumption may not hold. An association between a missense DCLRE1C variant and V-gene and J-gene trimming of TCR beta chains was found in a later genetic analysis and replicated in an independent cohort. A few of the identified cytomegalovirus-associated TCR beta chains were confirmed in vitro to be specific for cytomegalovirus antigens. A further reported finding was that TCR beta sequences accurately predicted the HLA-A and HLA-B alleles for most subjects in the first cohort. The authors suggested that the approach could potentially be extended to other disease states and immunological phenotypes.

Via the germline V gene (reference sequence), CDR1 is MNHEY and CDR2 SMNVEV. The V and J ends are trimmed by 4 bases and 0 bases, leaving 10 bases between them. The cysteine opens and the phenylalanine closes a CDR3 of 14 amino acids. Here the CDR3 DNA is all that survives: 42 bases in frame from base 1. In total, just over 650 healthy bone marrow donors made up the cohort. At the time of sampling, every cohort member was nominally healthy, though immune exposures that went unrecorded were likely present. The donor was CMV seropositive and was included in the group of approximately 310 seropositive cohort members. A peripheral blood sample was provided by each donor, and peripheral blood mononuclear cells were used for TCR beta sequencing. The Qiagen DNeasy Blood Extraction Kit was used to extract genomic DNA from the blood cell samples. Libraries were built with the immunoSEQ multiplex PCR assay. For the multiplex PCR, a mixture combining 60 forward primers for TCR Vbeta segments and 13 reverse primers for TCR Jbeta segments was used. The CDR3 region of rearranged TCR beta genes was amplified from genomic DNA by a multiplex PCR assay. On the Illumina HiSeq System, the amplified TCR beta libraries were sequenced as 87-base-pair reads. The published analysis was carried out like this. A later analysis counted tens of millions of unique TCR beta chains across the 670 or so repertoires, and some 12 million of these chains were shared by at least two donors. Raw reads were error-corrected and collapsed into unique sequences with a nearest-neighbor algorithm that merged closely related sequences to remove PCR and sequencing errors. Alignment of CDR3 sequences to IMGT reference sequences was used to assign V, D and J gene segments. For a sequence to be retained, a match of at least six nucleotides to both a V gene segment and a J gene segment was required. A rearrangement counted as productive if the CDR3 had no stop codons and remained in frame with V and J, and every other rearrangement counted as non-productive. CDR3 was defined by IMGT convention, running from the second conserved V-encoded cysteine to the conserved J-encoded phenylalanine. The earlier analysis of around 640 of the donors excluded sequences that lacked an unambiguous match to a single V gene segment. In an earlier analysis of several hundred of the donors, V segments were called functional above 56.7% productive rearrangements and were called segregating when the between-donor standard deviation exceeded 5%. A statistical classification framework was built to diagnose cytomegalovirus status from the catalog of TCR beta chain sequences. In a later analysis, TCR nucleotide sequences were compared against IMGT/GENE-DB human TR gene sequences so that V and J genes could be assigned. A later analysis assigned CDR3 sequences and most-parsimonious VDJ recombination scenarios with the TCRdist pipeline. A later analysis defined each TCR beta chain by its CDR3 amino acid sequence plus V-gene family, and excluded reads lacking a unique V-gene family. A later analysis removed 600 or so highly shared, low-generation-probability nucleotide sequences to deal with suspected cross-contamination and a sequencing artifact. For each public chain, a later analysis derived a clonal expansion index from normalized ranks of inferred template counts within each repertoire. Generation probabilities in a later analysis came from a VDJ recombination model fitted to out-of-frame rearrangements, and those results were checked against IGoR. Hypergeometric tests were used in a later analysis to score TCR-TCR, TCR-HLA and TCR-CMV co-occurrence, with a repertoire-size bias correction applied to the TCR pairs. A later analysis estimated false discovery rates by permuting HLA or CMV assignments 20 times. In a later analysis, co-occurring TCRs were grouped with DBSCAN, and TCRdist sequence similarity was added when clustering was performed within HLA-allele-positive subsets. Co-occurrence clustering excluded repertoires with fewer than 30,000 or more than 120,000 public chains, plus five with anomalous nucleotide sharing. TCRdb retrieved this table from immuneACCESS and kept in-frame rearrangements only. Not all clones are present; in checked studies, unresolved V genes account for under half, and no reason is known for the remainder. From that table come the V and J calls and clone size; the DNA was used to work out D and trimming. The sample table holds 110,000 or so clones, of which less than 80% were seen once. The ten top clones hold roughly 8.2% of the sample.

This clone was seen once. Its antigen is unknown. No quality values exist for individual bases; no much larger clone is one base distant. Recombination connected TRBV27 to TRBJ2-7; a weak D assignment points to TRBD2 (5 bases agree). This receptor was identified in a woman aged 45 to 65 in good health and CMV-seropositive. Input material: PBMCs. The encoded CDR3 is CASSYSGSSYEQYF. The DNA sequence is as follows: TGTGCCAGCAGTTATTCGGGGAGCTCCTACGAGCAGTACTTC.